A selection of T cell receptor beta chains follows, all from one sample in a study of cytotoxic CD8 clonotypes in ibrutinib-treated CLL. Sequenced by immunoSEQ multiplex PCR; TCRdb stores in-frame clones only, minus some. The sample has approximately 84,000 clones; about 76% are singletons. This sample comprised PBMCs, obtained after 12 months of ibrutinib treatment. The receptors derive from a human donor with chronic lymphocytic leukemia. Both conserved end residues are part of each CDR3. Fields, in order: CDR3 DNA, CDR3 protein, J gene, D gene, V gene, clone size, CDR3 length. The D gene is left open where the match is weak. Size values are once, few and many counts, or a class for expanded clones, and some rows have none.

TGTGCCAGCAGCTCGGAATTATACAATGAGCAGTTCTTC | CASSSELYNEQFF | TRBJ2-1 | - | TRBV7-2 | - | 13
TGTGCCAGCAGTTACGGGGGGGAGGGTCAGCCCCAGCATTTT | CASSYGGEGQPQHF | TRBJ1-5 | - | TRBV6-5 | - | 14
TGTGCCAGCTCACCCAGACAGTCCTCCTACGAGCAGTACTTC | CASSPRQSSYEQYF | TRBJ2-7 | - | TRBV18 | - | 14
TGCGCCAGCAGCTTGGGGGAGGCCAATGAGCAGTTCTTC | CASSLGEANEQFF | TRBJ2-1 | - | TRBV5-1 | - | 13
TGTGCCAGCAACGATGCGGGTTGGGGGGAAAAAGAGACCCAGTACTTC | CASNDAGWGEKETQYF | TRBJ2-5 | - | TRBV11-2 | - | 16
TGTGCCAGCAGTGCACAAGACAGGGCGAGCCAGCATTTT | CASSAQDRASQHF | TRBJ1-5 | TRBD1 | TRBV2 | few | 13
TGTGCCAGCAGCCCTACTGGTGGGAGCAATCAGCCCCAGCATTTT | CASSPTGGSNQPQHF | TRBJ1-5 | - | TRBV7-9 | few | 15
TGTGCCAGTAGTATTAGTGGGGCTAGCGGGAACAATGAGCAGTTCTTC | CASSISGASGNNEQFF | TRBJ2-1 | TRBD2 | TRBV19 | - | 16
TGTGCCATCAGTTTAGGGACAGGTAGTAATATGAACACTGAAGCTTTCTTT | CAISLGTGSNMNTEAFF | TRBJ1-1 | TRBD1 | TRBV10-3 | - | 17
TGTGCCAGCAGCACTCAGGGCGGGACAGGGAACACTGAAGCTTTCTTT | CASSTQGGTGNTEAFF | TRBJ1-1 | TRBD1 | TRBV9 | once | 16
TGTGCCAGCAGCGTGGAACATCCGGGACTAGCGGGGGCGCGCTATGAGCAGTTCTTC | CASSVEHPGLAGARYEQFF | TRBJ2-1 | TRBD2 | TRBV9 | once | 19
TGTGCCAGCAGCTTAGACCGGCATGAAAAACTGTTTTTT | CASSLDRHEKLFF | TRBJ1-4 | - | TRBV11-2 | - | 13
TGTGCCAGTAGTATGTACTCGGCCGATACGCAGTATTTT | CASSMYSADTQYF | TRBJ2-3 | - | TRBV19 | many | 13
TGTGCCAGCTCACCAGAGAAGAACACTGAAGCTTTCTTT | CASSPEKNTEAFF | TRBJ1-1 | - | TRBV18 | - | 13
TGTGCCAGCAGCTTAGCTGGGGGCCAGCCCCAGCATTTT | CASSLAGGQPQHF | TRBJ1-5 | - | TRBV7-9 | few | 13
TGTGCCAGCTCACCACCGGACCAGGGGCACAATGAGCAGTTCTTC | CASSPPDQGHNEQFF | TRBJ2-1 | - | TRBV18 | - | 15
TGTGCCAGCTCACCTCGGGGCGGGGGCAGCACAGATACGCAGTATTTT | CASSPRGGGSTDTQYF | TRBJ2-3 | - | TRBV18 | - | 16
TGTGCCTGGAGTGTAAAAGGGGGCCCCCAGCATTTT | CAWSVKGGPQHF | TRBJ1-5 | TRBD1 | TRBV30 | - | 12
TGTGCCAGCAGCGTAGTTGGTAGCCGGGATGTCGGGGAGCTGTTTTTT | CASSVVGSRDVGELFF | TRBJ2-2 | - | TRBV9 | - | 16
TGTGCCAGCAGCTTGGTCCGGTCCACTGAAGCTTTCTTT | CASSLVRSTEAFF | TRBJ1-1 | - | TRBV5-6 | - | 13
TGCAGCGTTCGGCGGGGGACAGATACGCAGTATTTT | CSVRRGTDTQYF | TRBJ2-3 | TRBD2 | TRBV29-1 | - | 12
TGTGCCAGTAGGGCCTCCTCAGAGACCCAGTACTTC | CASRASSETQYF | TRBJ2-5 | - | TRBV7-6 | - | 12
TGCGCCAGCAGGGTGGTGAGGGCAACAGATACGCAGTATTTT | CASRVVRATDTQYF | TRBJ2-3 | - | TRBV5-1 | - | 14
TGTGCCAGCACCGGGGGGACGACGGGTGAGCAGTTCTTC | CASTGGTTGEQFF | TRBJ2-1 | TRBD2 | TRBV9 | - | 13
TGTGCCAGCTCACTTGGGGGAGTCTACAATGAGCAGTTCTTC | CASSLGGVYNEQFF | TRBJ2-1 | - | TRBV18 | - | 14
TGTGCCACCAGCAGAGATCGGGGGGGACAGGGAGGATCTGAAGCTTTCTTT | CATSRDRGGQGGSEAFF | TRBJ1-1 | TRBD1 | TRBV15 | - | 17
TGCGCCAGCAGCCAAGAGCCAGGGCATTATGGCTACACCTTC | CASSQEPGHYGYTF | TRBJ1-2 | - | TRBV4-3 | - | 14
TGCAGCGTTGGCGGCAGGGGCGGTGGCTACACCTTC | CSVGGRGGGYTF | TRBJ1-2 | - | TRBV29-1 | - | 12
TGTGCCAGCAGTTACTCGAAAGGGGGGATATTGGGGCCCCAGCATTTT | CASSYSKGGILGPQHF | TRBJ1-5 | - | TRBV6-5 | - | 16
TGTGCCAGTAGTATGGCACCCTACGAGCAGTACTTC | CASSMAPYEQYF | TRBJ2-7 | - | TRBV19 | few | 12
TGTGCCAGCAGCCCCCGGGGCCCCTCTGGGGCCAACGTCCTGACTTTC | CASSPRGPSGANVLTF | TRBJ2-6 | - | TRBV7-3 | - | 16
TGCAGCGTTGTTGGACAAGAAGAGACCCAGTACTTC | CSVVGQEETQYF | TRBJ2-5 | - | TRBV29-1 | - | 12
TGTGCCAGCAGACAAACAGGGCTTGAAGCTTTCTTT | CASRQTGLEAFF | TRBJ1-1 | - | TRBV6-5 | few | 12
TGTGCCTGGAGCCCCAACCCCCAAGAGACCCAGTACTTC | CAWSPNPQETQYF | TRBJ2-5 | - | TRBV30 | - | 13
TGTGCCAGCAGGGGCAGGGGGCGTCTCGCTGAAGCTTTCTTT | CASRGRGRLAEAFF | TRBJ1-1 | TRBD1 | TRBV6-6 | - | 14
TGTGCCAGCAGCCAAGGGGACGCAACTAATGAAAAACTGTTTTTT | CASSQGDATNEKLFF | TRBJ1-4 | - | TRBV7-9 | - | 15
TGCGCCAGCAAAGACAGGGCGAATAATTCACCCCTCCACTTT | CASKDRANNSPLHF | TRBJ1-6 | TRBD1 | TRBV23-1 | - | 14
TGCGCCAGCAGCTTGGTTGGGGATCTCCCCCGGTTCTTC | CASSLVGDLPRFF | TRBJ2-1 | - | TRBV5-1 | - | 13
TGTGCCAGCAGCCAAGGGCGGGATGCAACTAATGAAAAACTGTTTTTT | CASSQGRDATNEKLFF | TRBJ1-4 | - | TRBV14 | few | 16
TGTGCCAGCAGTCCCCTTGGGCCAGATACGCAGTATTTT | CASSPLGPDTQYF | TRBJ2-3 | - | TRBV27 | few | 13
TGTGCCAGCAGCCGGGCCACGGGACAGTCCTACGAGCAGTACTTC | CASSRATGQSYEQYF | TRBJ2-7 | TRBD1 | TRBV28 | - | 15